This T cell receptor (beta chain) was captured by sequencing in a study of shared clonotypes between healthy human individuals. This clone turned up a few times. Using immunoSEQ multiplex PCR, the repertoire was profiled, and TCRdb retains in-frame clones only, with some absent. Among nearly 750,000 clones listed, over 60% were seen once. The TCR originated in a woman in her 30s in good health. The specimen sequenced was memory CD4+ T cells sorted from blood. The subset is: CD45RA-negative fraction.

CDR3 in amino acids: CASSTGLALNTQYF. The CDR3 DNA is TGTGCCAGCAGTACGGGACTAGCACTCAATACGCAGTATTTT. The gene calls are TRBV27 and TRBJ2-3; TRBD2 agrees at 9 bases. The CDR3 extends over 14 amino acids. Per germline, CDR1 MNHEY and CDR2 SMNVEV (reference sequence). Trimming at V came to 5 bases and at J to 7 bases, leaving 7 bases not matched to a gene.